The source of this TCR beta chain is a study of cytomegalovirus exposure and HLA in healthy donors. Background on the study: The 120 or so validation repertoires used a platform that matched the one used for the roughly 700 first-cohort repertoires, as a later analysis reported.

Notes on this clone: What it binds is unknown.

CDR1 SNHLY and CDR2 FYNNEI come from the germline V gene. With 4 bases removed from V and 9 bases from J, the gap between germline ends came to 13 bases. The CDR3 extends over 13 amino acids. The donors were in the approximately 120-subject validation cohort, distinct from the approximately 700-subject first cohort. Study-wide findings and caveats: The study recorded about 160 TCR beta chains that were cytomegalovirus-associated. Subsequent analysis of the 100 to 150 validation repertoires found a tendency for first-cohort TCR clusters to co-occur.

Here immunoSEQ multiplex PCR was the method, and the copy in TCRdb shows in-frame clones only, minus some. The sample consists of 150,000 to 200,000 clones, roughly nine tenths of them appearing once. The chain joins TRBV2 to TRBJ2-1, with a weak D call TRBD2 (5 bases). Sequencing was performed on PBMCs. This receptor was taken from a woman aged 18-29 years in good health and CMV-seropositive. The CDR3 DNA reads as TGTGCCAGCAGTGTCCGCCGGGATAGTGAGCAGTTCTTC. It is translated as CASSVRRDSEQFF. The whole variable domain, filled in from reference TRBV2 and TRBJ2-1, reads EPEVTQTPSHQVTQMGQEVILRCVPISNHLYFYWYRQILGQKVEFLVSFYNNEISEKSEIFDDQFSVERPDGSNFTLKIRSTKLEDSAMYFCASSVRRDSEQFFGPGTRLTVL.